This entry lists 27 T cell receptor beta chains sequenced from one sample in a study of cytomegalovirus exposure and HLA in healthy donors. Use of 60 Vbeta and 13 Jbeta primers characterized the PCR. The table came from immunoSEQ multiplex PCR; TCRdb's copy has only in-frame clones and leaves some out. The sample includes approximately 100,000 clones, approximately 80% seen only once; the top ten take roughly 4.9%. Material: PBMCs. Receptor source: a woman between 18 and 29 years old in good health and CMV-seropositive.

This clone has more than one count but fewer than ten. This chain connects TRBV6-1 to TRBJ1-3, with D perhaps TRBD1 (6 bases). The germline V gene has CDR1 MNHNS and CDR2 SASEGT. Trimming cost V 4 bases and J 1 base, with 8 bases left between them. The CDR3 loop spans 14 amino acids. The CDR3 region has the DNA TGTGCCAGCAGTGGGCAGGGGTCTGGAAACACCATATATTTT. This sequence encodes CASSGQGSGNTIYF.

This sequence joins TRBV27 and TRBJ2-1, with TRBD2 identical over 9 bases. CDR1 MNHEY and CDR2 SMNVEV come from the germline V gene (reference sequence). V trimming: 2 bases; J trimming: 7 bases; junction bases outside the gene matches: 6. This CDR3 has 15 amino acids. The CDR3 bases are TGTGCCAGCAGTTTAGGCGGGAGGGCCAGGAATGAGCAGTTCTTC. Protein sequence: CASSLGGRARNEQFF.

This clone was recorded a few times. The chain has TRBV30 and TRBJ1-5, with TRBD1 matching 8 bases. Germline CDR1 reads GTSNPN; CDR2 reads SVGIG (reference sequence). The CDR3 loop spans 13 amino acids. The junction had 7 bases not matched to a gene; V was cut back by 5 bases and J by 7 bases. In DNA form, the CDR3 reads TGTGCCTGGTCAGGGGGCGTCTCCCAGCCCCAGCATTTT. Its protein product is CAWSGGVSQPQHF.

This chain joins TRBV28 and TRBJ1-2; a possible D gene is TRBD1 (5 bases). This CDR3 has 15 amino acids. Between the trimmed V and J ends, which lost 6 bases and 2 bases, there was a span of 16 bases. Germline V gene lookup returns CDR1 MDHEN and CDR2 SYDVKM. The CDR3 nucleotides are TGTGCCAGCAGCAACGGACAAACCTACAACTATGGCTACACCTTC. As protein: CASSNGQTYNYGYTF.

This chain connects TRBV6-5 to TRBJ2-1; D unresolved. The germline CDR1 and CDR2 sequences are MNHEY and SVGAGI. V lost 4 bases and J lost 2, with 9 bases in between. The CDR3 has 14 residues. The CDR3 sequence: CASSLTEAYNEQFF. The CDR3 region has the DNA TGTGCCAGCAGTTTAACAGAAGCCTACAATGAGCAGTTCTTC.

The CDR3 loop reads CASSGASSGSYEQYF. CDR3 coding DNA: TGTGCCAGCAGCGGGGCCTCTAGCGGGTCCTACGAGCAGTACTTC. The genes are TRBV13 and TRBJ2-5; TRBD2 aligns across 8 bases. The DNA end is more similar to TRBJ2-7, so the J call may be wrong. Germline CDR1 is PRHDT and CDR2 is FYEKMQ (reference sequence). The CDR3 is made up of 15 amino acids.

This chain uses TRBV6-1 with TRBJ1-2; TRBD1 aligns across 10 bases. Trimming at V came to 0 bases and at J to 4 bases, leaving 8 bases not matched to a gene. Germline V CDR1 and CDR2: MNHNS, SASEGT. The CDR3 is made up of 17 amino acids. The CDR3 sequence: CASSEASWTGGIYGYTF. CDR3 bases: TGTGCCAGCAGTGAAGCGTCCTGGACAGGGGGTATCTATGGCTACACCTTC.

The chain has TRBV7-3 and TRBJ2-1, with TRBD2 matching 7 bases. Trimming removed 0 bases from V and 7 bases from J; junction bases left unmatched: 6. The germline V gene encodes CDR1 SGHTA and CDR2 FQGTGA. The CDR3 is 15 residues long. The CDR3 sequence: CASSLTGGLGNEQFF. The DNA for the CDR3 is TGTGCCAGCAGCTTAACCGGCGGACTAGGGAATGAGCAGTTCTTC.

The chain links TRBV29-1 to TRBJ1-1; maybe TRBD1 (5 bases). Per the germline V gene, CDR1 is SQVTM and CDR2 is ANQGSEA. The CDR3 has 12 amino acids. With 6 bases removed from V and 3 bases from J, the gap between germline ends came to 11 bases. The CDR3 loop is CSVLLQDTEAFF. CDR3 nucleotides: TGCAGCGTCTTGCTACAGGACACTGAAGCTTTCTTT.

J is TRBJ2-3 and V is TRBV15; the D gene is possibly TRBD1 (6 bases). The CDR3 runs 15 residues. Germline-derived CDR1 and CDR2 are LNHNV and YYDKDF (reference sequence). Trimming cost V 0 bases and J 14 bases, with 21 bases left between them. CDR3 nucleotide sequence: TGTGCCACCAGCAGAGATCCGGGGACACCCCTAGGGAGGTATTTT. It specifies CATSRDPGTPLGRYF.

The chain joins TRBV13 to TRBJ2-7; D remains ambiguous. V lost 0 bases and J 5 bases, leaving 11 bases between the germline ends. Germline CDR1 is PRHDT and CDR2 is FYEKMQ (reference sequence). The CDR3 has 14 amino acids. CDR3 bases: TGTGCCAGCAGCTTAGGGGGTAGCATCGACGAGCAGTACTTC. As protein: CASSLGGSIDEQYF.

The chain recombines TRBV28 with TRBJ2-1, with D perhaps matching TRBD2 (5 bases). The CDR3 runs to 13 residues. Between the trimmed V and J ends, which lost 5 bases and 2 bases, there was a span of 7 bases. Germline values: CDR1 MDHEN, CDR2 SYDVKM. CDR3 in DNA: TGTGCCAGCAGTCAGCGGACCTACAATGAGCAGTTCTTC. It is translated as CASSQRTYNEQFF.

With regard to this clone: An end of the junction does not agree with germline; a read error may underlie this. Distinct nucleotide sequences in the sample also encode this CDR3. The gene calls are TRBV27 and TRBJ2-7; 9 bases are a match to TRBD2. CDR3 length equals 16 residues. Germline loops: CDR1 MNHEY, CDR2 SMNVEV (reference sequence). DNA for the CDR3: TGCGCCAGCAGTTCTGCGACTAGCGGAGTTACCTACGAGCAGTACTTC. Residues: CASSSATSGVTYEQYF.

CDR3 region: CASSPPSGEQYF. As DNA, the CDR3 is TGTGCCAGCTCACCTCCCTCGGGAGAGCAGTACTTC. This rearrangement joins TRBV18 to TRBJ2-7; possible D gene TRBD2, 5 bases. Germline V gene lookup returns CDR1 KGHSH and CDR2 LQKENI. The CDR3 runs 12 residues. V was clipped by 3 bases and J by 7 bases, with 10 bases between them.

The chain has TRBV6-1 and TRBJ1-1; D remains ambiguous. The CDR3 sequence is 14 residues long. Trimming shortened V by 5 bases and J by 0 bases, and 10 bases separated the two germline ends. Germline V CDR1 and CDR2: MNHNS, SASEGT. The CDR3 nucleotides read TGTGCCAGCAGTTGGAGTCTGATGAACACTGAAGCTTTCTTT. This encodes CASSWSLMNTEAFF.

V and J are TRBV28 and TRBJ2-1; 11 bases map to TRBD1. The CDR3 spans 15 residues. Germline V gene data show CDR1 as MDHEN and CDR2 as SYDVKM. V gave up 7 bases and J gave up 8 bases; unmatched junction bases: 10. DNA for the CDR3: TGTGCCAGCACCAAAAAGGACAGGGGGCGTGATGAGCAGTTCTTC. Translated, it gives CASTKKDRGRDEQFF. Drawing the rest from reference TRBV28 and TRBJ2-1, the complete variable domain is DVKVTQSSRYLVKRTGEKVFLECVQDMDHENMFWYRQDPGLGLRLIYFSYDVKMKEKGDIPEGYSVSREKKERFSLILESASTNQTSMYLCASTKKDRGRDEQFFGPGTRLTVL.

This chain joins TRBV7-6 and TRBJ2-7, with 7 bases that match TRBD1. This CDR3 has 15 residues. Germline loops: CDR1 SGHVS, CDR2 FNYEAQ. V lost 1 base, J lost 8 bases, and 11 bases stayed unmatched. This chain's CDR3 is CASSLGGRTGLKQYF. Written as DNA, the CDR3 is TGTGCCAGCAGCTTAGGAGGTCGGACAGGTCTCAAGCAGTACTTC.

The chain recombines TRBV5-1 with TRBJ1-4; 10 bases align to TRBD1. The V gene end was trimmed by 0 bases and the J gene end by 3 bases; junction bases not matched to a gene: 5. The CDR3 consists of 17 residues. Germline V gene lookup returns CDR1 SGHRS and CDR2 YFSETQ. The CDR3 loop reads CASSLGGDRGPNEKLFF. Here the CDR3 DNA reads TGCGCCAGCAGCTTGGGGGGGGACAGGGGCCCTAATGAAAAACTGTTTTTT. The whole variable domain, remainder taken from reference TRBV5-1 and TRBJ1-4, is KAGVTQTPRYLIKTRGQQVTLSCSPISGHRSVSWYQQTPGQGLQFLFEYFSETQRNKGNFPGRFSGRQFSNSRSEMNVSTLELGDSALYLCASSLGGDRGPNEKLFFGSGTQLSVL.

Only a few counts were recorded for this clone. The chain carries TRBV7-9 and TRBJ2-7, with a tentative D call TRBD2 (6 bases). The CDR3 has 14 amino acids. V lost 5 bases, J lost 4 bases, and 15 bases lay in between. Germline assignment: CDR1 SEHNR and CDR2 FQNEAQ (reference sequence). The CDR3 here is CASSQTGLNYEQYF. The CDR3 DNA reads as TGTGCCAGCAGCCAAACGGGACTCAATTACGAGCAGTACTTC.

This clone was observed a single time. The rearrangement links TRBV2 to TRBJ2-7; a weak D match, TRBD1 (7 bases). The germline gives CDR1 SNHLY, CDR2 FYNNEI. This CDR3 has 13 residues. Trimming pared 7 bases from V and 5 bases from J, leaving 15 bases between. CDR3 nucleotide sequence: TGTGCCAGCACTACAGGGGAGGCCCACGAGCAGTACTTC. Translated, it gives CASTTGEAHEQYF.

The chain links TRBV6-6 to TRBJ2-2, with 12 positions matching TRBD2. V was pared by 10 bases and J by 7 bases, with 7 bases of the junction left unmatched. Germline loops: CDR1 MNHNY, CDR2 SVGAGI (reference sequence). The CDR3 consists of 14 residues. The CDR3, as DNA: TGTGCCACCTCTAGCGGGAGGGCCCACGGGGAGCTGTTTTTT. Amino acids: CATSSGRAHGELFF.

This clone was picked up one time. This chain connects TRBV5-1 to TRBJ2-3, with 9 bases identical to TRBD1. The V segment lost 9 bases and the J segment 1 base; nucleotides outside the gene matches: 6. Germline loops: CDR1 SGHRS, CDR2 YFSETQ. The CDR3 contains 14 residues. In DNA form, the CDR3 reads TGCGCCAACCCGGGACAGGGCGGCACAGATACGCAGTATTTT. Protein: CANPGQGGTDTQYF.

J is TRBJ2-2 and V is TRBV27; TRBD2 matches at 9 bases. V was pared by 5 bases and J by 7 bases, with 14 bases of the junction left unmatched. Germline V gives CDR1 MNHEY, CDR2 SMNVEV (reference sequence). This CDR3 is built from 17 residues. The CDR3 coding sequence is TGTGCCAGCAGTCCCCAGGAGGGTAGCGGGAGAGTCGGGGAGCTGTTTTTT. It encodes CASSPQEGSGRVGELFF.

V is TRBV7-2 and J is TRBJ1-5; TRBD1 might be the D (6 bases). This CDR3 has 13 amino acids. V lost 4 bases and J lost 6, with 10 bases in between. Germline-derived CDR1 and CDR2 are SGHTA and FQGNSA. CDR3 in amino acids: CASSSGAVQPQHF. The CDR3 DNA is TGTGCCAGCAGCTCAGGGGCCGTTCAGCCCCAGCATTTT.

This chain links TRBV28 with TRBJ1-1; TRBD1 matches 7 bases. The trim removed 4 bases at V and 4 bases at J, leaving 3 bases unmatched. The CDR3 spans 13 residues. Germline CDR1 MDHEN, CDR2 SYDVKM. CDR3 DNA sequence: TGTGCCAGCAGTTACAGGGGAACCACTGAAGCTTTCTTT. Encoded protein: CASSYRGTTEAFF.

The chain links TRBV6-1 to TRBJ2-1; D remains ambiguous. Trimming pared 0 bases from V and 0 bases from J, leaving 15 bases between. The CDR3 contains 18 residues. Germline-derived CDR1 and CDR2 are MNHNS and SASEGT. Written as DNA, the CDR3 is TGTGCCAGCAGTGAAGCGCACGGAGCGTCTAGCTCCTACAATGAGCAGTTCTTC. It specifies CASSEAHGASSSYNEQFF.

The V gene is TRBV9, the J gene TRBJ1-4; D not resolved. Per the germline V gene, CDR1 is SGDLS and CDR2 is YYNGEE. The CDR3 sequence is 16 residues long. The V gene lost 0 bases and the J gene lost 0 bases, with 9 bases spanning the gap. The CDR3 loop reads CASSVDRYATNEKLFF. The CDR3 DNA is TGTGCCAGCAGCGTAGACAGATATGCAACTAATGAAAAACTGTTTTTT.